The 31 T cell receptor beta chains below all came from one sample that was sequenced in a study of T cell responses to AZD1222 COVID-19 vaccine. Assay: immunoSEQ multiplex PCR; the TCRdb copy retains only in-frame clones and omits some. The repertoire has fewer than 120,000 clones, 81% of them found once; the top ten carry about 4.5%. Specimen: peripheral blood, collected on day 0 of AZD1222 vaccination. Receptors originate from an adult in good health.

The rearrangement joins TRBV21-1 to TRBJ2-1; the D call of TRBD2 is as the table states it, not checked on the DNA. TRBV21-1 corresponds to a pseudogene. This CDR3 is 22 amino acids long. The CDR3 DNA reads TGTGCCAGCAGCAAATGGGCAACTAAAGGGAGCGGGAGAAAAAGGACCTACAATGAGCAGTTCTTC. Protein: CASSKWATKGSGRKRTYNEQFF.

This rearrangement joins TRBV2 to TRBJ1-1, with TRBD1 as a possible D gene (5 bases). The V gene lost 10 bases and the J gene lost 0 bases, with 24 bases spanning the gap. This CDR3 has 17 amino acids. From germline, CDR1 is SNHLY and CDR2 FYNNEI. CDR3 nucleotides: TGTGCCATCCTCGGCGGGCAGGGCGAGCGGTTGAACACTGAAGCTTTCTTT. Translated: CAILGGQGERLNTEAFF.

The genes are TRBV6-5 and TRBJ1-4; D is possibly TRBD1 (6 bases). The V gene's germline CDR1 is MNHEY and CDR2 SVGAGI. The CDR3 consists of 14 residues. Trimming removed 6 bases from V and 3 bases from J, with 11 bases in between. The CDR3 protein is CASSPRGSNEKLFF. For the CDR3, the DNA is TGTGCCAGCAGCCCCAGGGGCTCTAATGAAAAACTGTTTTTT.

This clone has just a few counts. The rearrangement links TRBV7-2 to TRBJ2-2; 9 bases line up with TRBD1. With 3 bases clipped from V and 2 bases from J, the junction kept 4 bases outside the gene matches. This CDR3 comprises 16 residues. CDR1 is SGHTA and CDR2 is FQGNSA in the germline V gene. This CDR3 is CASSFHRGPNTGELFF. CDR3 sequence (DNA): TGTGCCAGCAGCTTCCACAGGGGGCCTAACACCGGGGAGCTGTTTTTT.

The V call is TRBV4-3, the J call TRBJ1-2; D not certain. This CDR3 spans 13 amino acids. Germline-derived CDR1 and CDR2 are LGHNA and YSLEER. Trimming stripped 1 base from V and 10 bases from J, with 13 bases between. DNA of the CDR3: TGCGCCAGCAGCCAAGGTCAGAGAGGGCCCTACACCTTC. It specifies CASSQGQRGPYTF.

V usage is TRBV28 and J usage is TRBJ1-4; D is unclear. This CDR3 spans 13 amino acids. Looked up from germline, CDR1 is MDHEN and CDR2 is SYDVKM. V was clipped by 5 bases and J by 4 bases, with 8 bases between them. CDR3 DNA sequence: TGTGCCAGCAGTGAGGAATTTAATGAAAAACTGTTTTTT. Amino acid sequence: CASSEEFNEKLFF.

This clone was observed once. The V gene is TRBV18, the J gene TRBJ1-4, with unresolved D. The germline V gene has CDR1 KGHSH and CDR2 LQKENI. The V end was cut by 3 bases, the J end by 8 bases, with 10 bases between. The length of the CDR3 is 13 residues. CDR3 protein: CASSPLQDEKLFF. For the CDR3, the DNA is TGTGCCAGCTCACCCCTTCAAGACGAAAAACTGTTTTTT.

In this sample, this clone turned up a few times. V and J are TRBV27 and TRBJ1-2; a possible D gene is TRBD1 (6 bases). V lost 7 bases and J lost 8, with 14 bases in between. Looked up from germline, CDR1 is MNHEY and CDR2 is SMNVEV (reference sequence). The CDR3 consists of 12 residues. The CDR3, as DNA: TGTGCCAGCAACTCGACAGGTAAAGGCTACACCTTC. This encodes CASNSTGKGYTF.

The V gene is TRBV6-2 or TRBV6-3, the J gene TRBJ2-1, with 9 positions matching TRBD2. In germline, CDR1 is MNHEY, CDR2 SVGEGT. CDR3 length: 14 amino acids. Trimming at V came to 6 bases and at J to 9 bases, leaving 9 bases not matched to a gene. The CDR3 sequence: CASSDQRGVGEQFF. The CDR3, as DNA: TGTGCCAGCAGCGACCAGCGGGGGGTAGGTGAGCAGTTCTTC.

The rearrangement joins TRBV28 to TRBJ2-1, with 13 bases identical to TRBD2. The CDR3 has 16 amino acids. The V and J ends lost 4 bases and 8 bases, in that order; junction bases with no gene match: 8. Germline values: CDR1 MDHEN, CDR2 SYDVKM. CDR3 residues: CASSSPGLAGVYEQFF. In nucleotides, the CDR3 is TGTGCCAGCAGTTCGCCTGGACTAGCGGGAGTCTATGAGCAGTTCTTC.

The chain joins TRBV11-2 to TRBJ1-1; the D gene is possibly TRBD1 (5 bases). The CDR3 covers 15 residues. Trimming shortened V by 5 bases and J by 3 bases, and 16 bases separated the two germline ends. Germline CDR1 and CDR2: SGHAT and FQNNGV. CDR3 DNA sequence: TGTGCCAGCAGCCGGCCGGGGACGGACTACACTGAAGCTTTCTTT. As protein: CASSRPGTDYTEAFF.

The CDR3 sequence: CASSLKRTSGKGEQYF. In DNA, the CDR3 is TGCGCCAGCAGCCTCAAAAGGACTAGCGGGAAGGGCGAGCAGTACTTC. V is TRBV4-1 and J is TRBJ2-7; 12 nucleotides agree with TRBD2. CDR1 MGHRA and CDR2 YSYEKL come from the germline V gene. The CDR3 totals 16 residues. V was clipped by 4 bases and J by 6 bases; unmatched bases: 10.

V usage is TRBV19 and J usage is TRBJ2-5; 9 nucleotides line up with TRBD1. The germline CDR1 and CDR2 sequences are LNHDA and SQIVND (reference sequence). Trimming took 6 bases from V and 5 from J; bases not matched to a gene: 10. CDR3 length: 15 amino acids. As DNA, the CDR3 is TGTGCCAGTAGCTCAACCGGGACAGGGAGGGAGACCCAGTACTTC. Residues: CASSSTGTGRETQYF.

This chain uses TRBV6-9 with TRBJ2-1; TRBD1 matches 10 bases. The CDR3 covers 17 residues. The junction had 12 bases not matched to a gene; V was cut back by 2 bases and J by 8 bases. From germline, CDR1 is MNHGY and CDR2 SVAAGI. The CDR3 loop reads CASSYAVTGGVIHEQFF. In nucleotides, the CDR3 is TGTGCCAGCAGTTATGCGGTGACAGGGGGCGTCATCCATGAGCAGTTCTTC.

The J gene is TRBJ2-3, the V gene TRBV19; TRBD2 aligns across 8 bases. Germline V gene lookup returns CDR1 LNHDA and CDR2 SQIVND (reference sequence). CDR3 length equals 17 residues. The trim removed 4 bases at V and 5 bases at J, leaving 14 bases unmatched. The CDR3 sequence is CASSRTIAGTQGDTQYF. CDR3 nucleotide sequence: TGTGCCAGTAGTAGGACCATAGCGGGGACACAGGGAGATACGCAGTATTTT.

This clone was picked up a small number of times. The J gene is TRBJ1-4, the V gene TRBV7-8; tentative D call: TRBD1 (6 bases). CDR3 size: 12 residues. Germline V lookup: CDR1 SGHVS, CDR2 FQNEAQ. The V end was cut by 5 bases, the J end by 7 bases, with 8 bases between. The CDR3 nucleotides are TGTGCCAGCAGCGGGACATTTGAAAAACTGTTTTTT. Encoded protein: CASSGTFEKLFF.

In its sample, this clone was seen once. The V gene is TRBV28, the J gene TRBJ2-2, with TRBD2 matching 8 bases. Per the germline V gene, CDR1 is MDHEN and CDR2 is SYDVKM. With V trimmed by 7 bases and J by 0 bases, 7 bases remained unmatched. This CDR3 spans 16 amino acids. The CDR3 DNA is TGTGCCAGCATAGTTCGGGGACTAGCGAACACCGGGGAGCTGTTTTTT. This sequence encodes CASIVRGLANTGELFF.

V is TRBV7-8 and J is TRBJ1-5, with TRBD1 as a possible D gene (5 bases). The CDR3 consists of 14 residues. V lost 7 bases to trimming and J lost 5 bases, with 15 bases between them. The V gene's germline CDR1 is SGHVS and CDR2 FQNEAQ. Written as DNA, the CDR3 is TGTGCCAGCAACCCCGGGGCGTCCCATCAGCCCCAGCATTTT. Its protein is CASNPGASHQPQHF.

The genes are TRBV19 and TRBJ1-1, with 7 bases aligning to TRBD1. In germline, CDR1 is LNHDA, CDR2 SQIVND (reference sequence). This CDR3 has 15 amino acids. The junction had 6 bases not matched to a gene; V was cut back by 3 bases and J by 2 bases. The CDR3 spells CASSMGQTTNTEAFF. The CDR3 nucleotides are TGTGCCAGTAGTATGGGACAGACAACTAACACTGAAGCTTTCTTT.

About this clone: This sample includes further DNA sequences coding for the same CDR3. V gene TRBV24-1 combines with J gene TRBJ1-2, with 7 bases matching TRBD1. Germline values: CDR1 KGHDR, CDR2 SFDVKD. The J segment lost 4 bases and the V segment lost 5 bases, leaving 6 bases of the junction unmatched. This CDR3 comprises 14 residues. The CDR3 DNA follows: TGTGCCACCAGTGCCCGACAGGGCTCCTATGGCTACACCTTC. Encoded protein: CATSARQGSYGYTF.

V is TRBV28 and J is TRBJ2-7; 8 nucleotides agree with TRBD2. There are 15 residues in the CDR3. J was trimmed by 4 bases and V by 7 bases; bases with no gene match: 12. CDR1 and CDR2 from the germline V gene are MDHEN and SYDVKM. The DNA of the CDR3 is TGTGCCAGCAAGAGAGCGGGAGATCCCTTTTACGAGCAGTACTTC. This gives the protein CASKRAGDPFYEQYF.

This chain uses TRBV11-2 with TRBJ2-5; TRBD2 agrees at 12 bases. J gave up 0 bases and V 0 bases, and 11 bases lay outside the gene matches. This CDR3 region has 20 residues. In germline, CDR1 is SGHAT, CDR2 FQNNGV. The CDR3 nucleotides read TGTGCCAGCAGCTTAGATATTGGCCTAGCGGGAGGGATAAACCAAGAGACCCAGTACTTC. It codes for CASSLDIGLAGGINQETQYF.

This clone was observed a few times. The rearrangement links TRBV7-2 to TRBJ2-1; weak D call: TRBD2 (6 bases). The CDR3 has 17 amino acids. V was shortened by 6 bases and J by 0 bases, with 18 bases between the two germline ends. Germline V lookup: CDR1 SGHTA, CDR2 FQGNSA. CDR3 sequence (DNA): TGTGCCAGCAGTATCCGAGGACTACTACTCTCCTACAATGAGCAGTTCTTC. This translates into CASSIRGLLLSYNEQFF.

The chain employs TRBV11-2 and TRBJ2-7, with TRBD2 as a possible D gene (6 bases). This CDR3 spans 15 amino acids. CDR1 and CDR2 from the germline V gene are SGHAT and FQNNGV. Trimming left V 0 bases short and J 12 bases short, with 21 bases between. The chain's CDR3 is CASSLERAGTVVGYF. Written as DNA, the CDR3 is TGTGCCAGCAGCTTAGAGAGAGCCGGGACTGTAGTTGGGTACTTC.

Comment on this clone: One end of the junction does not line up with germline, which may come from a read error. This chain links TRBV6-4 with TRBJ2-7; D ambiguous. Per germline, CDR1 MRHNA and CDR2 SNTAGT. This CDR3 spans 8 amino acids. Written as DNA, the CDR3 is TGTGCCAGCAGTGACCCAAGGTTC. This gives the protein CASSDPRF.

The chain has TRBV16 and TRBJ1-1; D not certain. The CDR3 has 13 residues. Germline assignment: CDR1 KGHSY and CDR2 FQNENV. V was shortened by 2 bases and J by 3 bases, with 7 bases between the two germline ends. In DNA form, the CDR3 reads TGTGCCAGCAGCCAAAGGGCGGACACTGAAGCTTTCTTT. Translation gives CASSQRADTEAFF.

V and J are TRBV27 and TRBJ1-5; D may be TRBD1 (6 bases). This CDR3 contains 13 residues. V was pared by 4 bases and J by 7 bases, with 11 bases between. Germline CDR1 MNHEY, CDR2 SMNVEV (reference sequence). CDR3 in DNA: TGTGCCAGCAGTTCACAGGGTTCACAGCCCCAGCATTTT. This translates into CASSSQGSQPQHF.

This clone was counted between two and nine times. The V call is TRBV6-5, the J call TRBJ1-3, with a tentative D call TRBD1 (5 bases). Germline values: CDR1 MNHEY, CDR2 SVGAGI. The CDR3 contains 16 residues. V lost 0 bases, J lost 1 base, and 10 bases lay in between. CDR3 sequence: CASSYSAGRSGNTIYF. CDR3 nucleotides: TGTGCCAGCAGTTACTCGGCAGGGCGGTCTGGAAACACCATATATTTT.

The chain uses TRBV25-1 and TRBJ1-1, with D tentatively TRBD1 (5 bases). Germline CDR1 reads MGHDK; CDR2 reads SYGVNS. There are 13 residues in the CDR3. V lost 2 bases and J lost 1, with 5 bases in between. CDR3 loop: CASSEQGNTEAFF. CDR3 nucleotides: TGTGCCAGCAGTGAACAGGGGAACACTGAAGCTTTCTTT. Combining the CDR3 with reference TRBV25-1 and TRBJ1-1 gives the whole variable domain EADIYQTPRYLVIGTGKKITLECSQTMGHDKMYWYQQDPGMELHLIHYSYGVNSTEKGDLSSESTVSRIRTEHFPLTLESARPSHTSQYLCASSEQGNTEAFFGQGTRLTVV.

V and J are TRBV5-1 and TRBJ1-2; D may be TRBD1 (6 bases). The CDR3 contains 14 residues. The germline CDR1 and CDR2 sequences are SGHRS and YFSETQ. The V gene lost 0 bases and the J gene lost 7 bases, with 13 bases spanning the gap. The CDR3 region is CASSLEGGLSGYTF. CDR3 nucleotide sequence: TGCGCCAGCAGCTTGGAAGGGGGATTATCTGGCTACACCTTC.

The J gene is TRBJ2-3, the V gene TRBV18; 8 positions agree with TRBD2. This CDR3 is 14 amino acids long. In germline, CDR1 is KGHSH, CDR2 LQKENI. Trimming cost V 5 bases and J 4 bases; bases outside gene matches: 5. The CDR3 loop is CASSTGTRSDTQYF. The CDR3, as DNA: TGTGCCAGCTCAACTGGGACTAGATCAGATACGCAGTATTTT.